The 2 T cell receptor beta chains reported below all come from one sample, sequenced in a study of blood T cell repertoires in COVID-19. The data were produced by immunoSEQ multiplex PCR, yet TCRdb's version contains in-frame clones alone and is incomplete. The data show approximately 140,000 clones, about 86% seen once. The sequenced sample was peripheral blood. These receptors all come from a woman aged 55-75 years with acute or convalescent COVID-19.

CDR3 nucleotides: TGCGCCAGCAGCCAAGGAGGAAACTACAATGAGCAGTTCTTC. Translating gives CASSQGGNYNEQFF. The V call is TRBV4-3, the J call TRBJ2-1; D unclear. Germline V gene sequence: CDR1 LGHNA, CDR2 YSLEER. V gave up 1 base and J gave up 3 bases, with 7 bases separating them. This CDR3 contains 14 residues.

The chain links TRBV15 to TRBJ1-2; D remains ambiguous. The CDR3 has 13 residues. Germline lookup yields CDR1 LNHNV and CDR2 YYDKDF (reference sequence). The ends were cut back, 0 bases at V and 4 bases at J, with 6 bases in the middle. In DNA, the CDR3 is TGTGCCACCAGCAGAGAGAGAACCTATGGCTACACCTTC. It translates to CATSRERTYGYTF.